Following are 15 T cell receptor beta chains from one sample sequenced in a study of blood T cell repertoires in COVID-19. This table comes from immunoSEQ multiplex PCR, and its TCRdb copy is limited to in-frame clones, with some not included. Of approximately 480,000 clones in the sample, 89% were seen once. Sequenced material: peripheral blood. These TCRs come from a man aged 18 to 29 with COVID-19, enrolled during active disease.

The chain combines TRBV12-3 or TRBV12-4 with TRBJ2-4; maybe TRBD1 (6 bases). Trimming cost V 6 bases and J 5 bases, with 8 bases left between them. The CDR3 extends over 12 amino acids. The CDR3 here is CASSSGENIQYF. CDR3 bases: TGTGCCAGCAGCTCAGGGGAAAACATTCAGTACTTC.

Worth noting for this clone: The sample contains more than one DNA sequence encoding this CDR3. The chain combines TRBV3-1 (or the pseudogene TRBV3-2) with TRBJ2-1; 10 bases map to TRBD2. The J segment lost 5 bases and the V segment lost 3 bases, leaving 4 bases of the junction unmatched. The CDR3 extends over 15 amino acids. Germline CDR1 is LGHDT and CDR2 is YNNKEL (reference sequence). The CDR3 sequence is CASSQLAGGNNEQFF. The CDR3 DNA is TGTGCCAGCAGCCAGTTAGCGGGGGGAAACAATGAGCAGTTCTTC.

The J gene is TRBJ1-2, the V gene TRBV19; 10 positions match TRBD1. The CDR3 consists of 12 residues. Germline CDR1 LNHDA, CDR2 SQIVND (reference sequence). Unmatched junction bases numbered 0, after V lost 4 bases and J lost 7 bases. The CDR3 sequence: CASSRDRGGYTF. The CDR3 DNA reads TGTGCCAGTAGTAGGGACAGGGGTGGCTACACCTTC. Looking up the rest from reference TRBV19 and TRBJ1-2 gives the full variable domain: DGGITQSPKYLFRKEGQNVTLSCEQNLNHDAMYWYRQDPGQGLRLIYYSQIVNDFQKGDIAEGYSVSREKKESFPLTVTSAQKNPTAFYLCASSRDRGGYTFGSGTRLTVV.

The V call is TRBV20-1, the J call TRBJ2-7; D gene ambiguous. This CDR3 contains 11 residues. Germline values: CDR1 DFQATT, CDR2 SNEGSKA (reference sequence). Between the trimmed V and J ends, which lost 4 bases and 3 bases, there was a span of 7 bases. The CDR3 spells CSAKLLYEQYF. The CDR3 nucleotides read TGCAGTGCTAAATTACTCTACGAGCAGTACTTC.

This chain joins TRBV19 and TRBJ2-7, with a weak D call TRBD2 (6 bases). There are 12 residues in the CDR3. Germline CDR1 reads LNHDA; CDR2 reads SQIVND (reference sequence). V dropped 6 bases and J dropped 2 bases, with 8 bases sitting between them. The CDR3 here is CASRSGAYEQYF. The CDR3 DNA follows: TGTGCCAGTAGATCGGGGGCCTACGAGCAGTACTTC.

CDR3 in DNA: TGTGCCAGCAGCGACCCTAGCGGGAATAATGAGCAGTTCTTC. It encodes CASSDPSGNNEQFF. This chain connects TRBV9 to TRBJ2-1; TRBD2 matches 9 bases. CDR1 is SGDLS and CDR2 is YYNGEE in the germline V gene. Germline trimming cut 3 bases from V and 7 bases from J; bases unmatched to any gene: 5. This CDR3 has 14 residues.

The chain joins TRBV7-9 to TRBJ2-1; TRBD2 matches 9 bases. Losses at the gene ends were 6 bases for V and 6 bases for J; bases not matched to a gene: 9. Germline assignment: CDR1 SEHNR and CDR2 FQNEAQ (reference sequence). The CDR3 has 15 residues. The CDR3 reads CASSQPGTSFNEQFF. DNA for the CDR3: TGTGCCAGCAGTCAACCCGGGACTAGCTTCAATGAGCAGTTCTTC.

Notes on this clone: A read error may account for a junction end that differs from germline. The CDR3 nucleotides read TGTGTCAGCAGTTATACCGGGACAGCTGGCTACACCTTC. It encodes CVSSYTGTAGYTF. This chain uses TRBV27 with TRBJ1-2, with 7 positions matching TRBD1. Germline V gene lookup returns CDR1 MNHEY and CDR2 SMNVEV (reference sequence). This CDR3 spans 13 amino acids.

This clone occurred many times. The chain recombines TRBV27 with TRBJ1-1; no clear D gene. The CDR3 loop spans 13 amino acids. Between the trimmed V and J ends, which lost 6 bases and 4 bases, there was a span of 12 bases. The germline CDR1 and CDR2 sequences are MNHEY and SMNVEV (reference sequence). This chain's CDR3 is CASSFDSGTEAFF. Written as DNA, the CDR3 is TGTGCCAGCAGCTTCGATAGCGGCACTGAAGCTTTCTTT.

The V and J genes are TRBV3-1 (or the pseudogene TRBV3-2) and TRBJ2-5; a possible D gene is TRBD1 (5 bases). Germline CDR1 reads LGHDT; CDR2 reads YNNKEL (reference sequence). The CDR3 runs to 13 residues. Trimming took off 3 bases at V and 5 bases at J, with 10 bases between the two ends. CDR3 sequence reads: CASSHRALETQYF. The CDR3 DNA reads TGTGCCAGCAGCCACAGGGCTTTGGAGACCCAGTACTTC.

The chain employs TRBV4-2 and TRBJ2-7; 11 bases fit TRBD2. V was clipped by 3 bases and J by 3 bases; unmatched bases: 13. Germline CDR1 is LGHNA and CDR2 is YNFKEQ. CDR3 length: 18 residues. CDR3 nucleotides: TGTGCCAGCAGCCACCACCCCGGAACGACTAGCGGGATCTACGAGCAGTACTTC. Encoded protein: CASSHHPGTTSGIYEQYF.

This rearrangement joins TRBV5-5 to TRBJ2-7, with TRBD1 matching over 10 bases. CDR3 size: 14 residues. Germline assignment: CDR1 SGHKS and CDR2 YYEKEE (reference sequence). V shed 4 bases, J shed 4 bases, and the junction held 5 bases outside the gene matches. In nucleotides, the CDR3 is TGTGCCAGCAGCCCGGGACAGGGGAGATACGAGCAGTACTTC. Protein: CASSPGQGRYEQYF.

The V gene is TRBV20-1, the J gene TRBJ2-7, with D perhaps matching TRBD2 (7 bases). V gave up 3 bases and J gave up 7 bases, with 19 bases separating them. CDR1 and CDR2 (germline): DFQATT, SNEGSKA (reference sequence). The CDR3 is made up of 14 amino acids. CDR3 bases: TGCAGTGCTAGTGACGTCGGGGGGCCGGGGGAGCAGTACTTC. Its protein product is CSASDVGGPGEQYF.

V usage is TRBV19 and J usage is TRBJ1-4, with a weak D call TRBD1 (5 bases). Germline CDR1 LNHDA, CDR2 SQIVND (reference sequence). The CDR3 extends over 15 amino acids. V lost 7 bases and J lost 4, with 16 bases in between. CDR3 amino acids: CASMGGSQNNEKLFF. CDR3 in DNA: TGTGCCAGTATGGGGGGAAGCCAGAATAATGAAAAACTGTTTTTT.

The rearrangement links TRBV27 to TRBJ2-3; 12 bases fit TRBD2. This CDR3 region has 15 residues. From germline, CDR1 is MNHEY and CDR2 SMNVEV (reference sequence). The J segment lost 7 bases and the V segment lost 4 bases, leaving 6 bases of the junction unmatched. CDR3 nucleotide sequence: TGTGCCAGCAGTTCAAGGACTAGCGGGACCTATACGCAGTATTTT. Encoded protein: CASSSRTSGTYTQYF.